These 5 T cell receptor beta chains originate from one sample sequenced in a study of glioma-infiltrating T cells after dendritic cell vaccination. Produced via immunoSEQ multiplex PCR; TCRdb's table is partial and in-frame only. The sample has tens of thousands of clones, less than 85% seen once. Time point noted: after dendritic cell vaccination, including at tumor progression/relapse. The sequences come from blood, collected after dendritic cell vaccination. The source is a human donor with glioblastoma.

The chain is built from TRBV9 and TRBJ2-2; TRBD2 aligns across 10 bases. Losses at the gene ends were 0 bases for V and 5 bases for J; bases not matched to a gene: 10. The CDR3 consists of 18 residues. CDR1 SGDLS and CDR2 YYNGEE come from the germline V gene. CDR3: CASSVGSSGGRDTGELFF. The CDR3 DNA sequence: TGTGCCAGCAGCGTAGGAAGTAGCGGGGGGCGAGATACCGGGGAGCTGTTTTTT. The full variable domain, rest sourced from reference TRBV9 and TRBJ2-2, is DSGVTQTPKHLITATGQRVTLRCSPRSGDLSVYWYQQSLDQGLQFLIQYYNGEERAKGNILERFSAQQFPDLHSELNLSSLELGDSALYFCASSVGSSGGRDTGELFFGEGSRLTVL.

This chain links TRBV2 with TRBJ2-1, with 7 bases identical to TRBD2. The J segment lost 5 bases and the V segment lost 8 bases, leaving 12 bases of the junction unmatched. Germline V lookup: CDR1 SNHLY, CDR2 FYNNEI. The length of the CDR3 is 15 residues. This chain's CDR3 is CASEPGGTTNNEQFF. CDR3 in DNA: TGTGCCAGCGAACCCGGCGGGACTACCAACAATGAGCAGTTCTTC.

The chain has TRBV9 and TRBJ2-5, with D perhaps TRBD2 (7 bases). CDR1 SGDLS and CDR2 YYNGEE come from the germline V gene. The CDR3 is 15 residues long. The V end was cut by 1 base, the J end by 11 bases, with 21 bases between. The CDR3 DNA sequence: TGTGCCAGCAGCGTACGGGGGGCGCAAGGGGAGGAGCAGTACTTC. It specifies CASSVRGAQGEEQYF. Filled out from reference TRBV9 and TRBJ2-5, the complete variable domain reads DSGVTQTPKHLITATGQRVTLRCSPRSGDLSVYWYQQSLDQGLQFLIQYYNGEERAKGNILERFSAQQFPDLHSELNLSSLELGDSALYFCASSVRGAQGEEQYFGPGTRLLVL.

This chain's CDR3 is CASSLSGDALRGYTF. As DNA, the CDR3 is TGTGCCAGCAGTTTATCCGGAGACGCCCTCCGGGGCTACACCTTC. This rearrangement joins TRBV28 to TRBJ1-2; D is unclear. V lost 1 base and J lost 8, with 17 bases in between. The CDR3 consists of 15 residues. CDR1 and CDR2 from the germline V gene are MDHEN and SYDVKM.

The gene calls are TRBV9 and TRBJ2-3; D might be TRBD2 (6 bases). The length of the CDR3 is 13 residues. Germline V gene sequence: CDR1 SGDLS, CDR2 YYNGEE. The ends were cut back, 4 bases at V and 6 bases at J, with 12 bases in the middle. The CDR3 is CASSIQEGDTQYF. The CDR3 DNA sequence: TGTGCCAGCAGCATCCAGGAGGGGGATACGCAGTATTTT.